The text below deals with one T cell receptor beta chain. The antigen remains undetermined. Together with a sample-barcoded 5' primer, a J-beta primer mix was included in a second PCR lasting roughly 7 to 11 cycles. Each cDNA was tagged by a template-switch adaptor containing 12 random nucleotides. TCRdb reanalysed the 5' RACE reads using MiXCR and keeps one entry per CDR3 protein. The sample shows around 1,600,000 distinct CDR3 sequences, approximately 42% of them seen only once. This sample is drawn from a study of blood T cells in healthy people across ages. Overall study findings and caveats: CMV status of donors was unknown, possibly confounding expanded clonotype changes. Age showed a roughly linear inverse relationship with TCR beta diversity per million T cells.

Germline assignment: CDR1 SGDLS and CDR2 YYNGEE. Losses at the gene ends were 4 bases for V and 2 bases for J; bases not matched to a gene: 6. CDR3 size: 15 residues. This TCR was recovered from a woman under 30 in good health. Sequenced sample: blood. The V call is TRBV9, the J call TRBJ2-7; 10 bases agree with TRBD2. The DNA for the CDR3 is TGTGCCAGCAGCAATGGACTAGCGGCCCCCTACGAGCAGTACTTC. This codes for CASSNGLAAPYEQYF.